The 4 T cell receptor beta chains reported below all come from one sample, sequenced in a study of T cells in tuberculosis. The assay was immunoSEQ multiplex PCR, and TCRdb's table has in-frame clones only and misses some. This sample has about 10,000 clones, with about 93% found just once. The material sequenced was PBMCs. The receptors derive from an adult with tuberculosis.

This clone occurred once. The chain is built from TRBV19 and TRBJ2-1; D gene uncertain. CDR3 size: 13 residues. The V gene lost 5 bases and the J gene lost 2 bases, with 7 bases spanning the gap. In germline, CDR1 is LNHDA, CDR2 SQIVND (reference sequence). CDR3 coding DNA: TGTGCCAGTAGTTCCTTTGCCTACAATGAGCAGTTCTTC. Amino acids: CASSSFAYNEQFF. Full variable domain (remainder filled in from reference TRBV19 and TRBJ2-1): DGGITQSPKYLFRKEGQNVTLSCEQNLNHDAMYWYRQDPGQGLRLIYYSQIVNDFQKGDIAEGYSVSREKKESFPLTVTSAQKNPTAFYLCASSSFAYNEQFFGPGTRLTVL.

This clone was seen just once. The genes are TRBV6-5 and TRBJ2-7, with 9 bases aligning to TRBD1. The junction had 5 bases not matched to a gene; V was cut back by 0 bases and J by 2 bases. CDR3 length equals 16 residues. Germline V gene sequence: CDR1 MNHEY, CDR2 SVGAGI. CDR3 amino acids: CASSYSWTGVTYEQYF. The CDR3 DNA reads TGTGCCAGCAGTTACTCATGGACAGGGGTAACCTACGAGCAGTACTTC.

This clone was found once. This chain connects TRBV19 to TRBJ2-1; 7 bases are shared with TRBD1. Per the germline V gene, CDR1 is LNHDA and CDR2 is SQIVND (reference sequence). The CDR3 loop spans 13 amino acids. V was clipped by 5 bases and J by 5 bases; unmatched bases: 3. The CDR3 DNA reads as TGTGCCAGTAGTCCTGACAGGGACAATGAGCAGTTCTTC. This translates into CASSPDRDNEQFF.

This clone appeared a single time. This chain's CDR3 is CSASGEQFF. The CDR3 nucleotides are TGCAGTGCTAGCGGTGAGCAGTTCTTC. The chain joins TRBV20-1 to TRBJ2-1; no firm D call. Trimming removed 3 bases at V and 9 bases at J, with 3 bases between. The CDR3 is made up of 9 amino acids. The V gene's germline CDR1 is DFQATT and CDR2 SNEGSKA (reference sequence).